This TCR beta chain came from a study of cytomegalovirus exposure and HLA in healthy donors. Study results and caveats: Available immune exposure information covered CMV serostatus only.

This clone was detected a few times. Its antigen remains unidentified. Other DNA sequences in the same sample also yield this CDR3. The J segment lost 3 bases and the V segment lost 2 bases, leaving 0 bases of the junction unmatched. In germline, CDR1 is MRHNA, CDR2 SNTAGT. The CDR3 is 15 residues long. PCR used 60 Vbeta primers and 13 Jbeta primers. Some clones are missing from TCRdb's copy, which holds only in-frame ones; the method was immunoSEQ multiplex PCR. The table includes 95,000 to 100,000 clones, 60% to 80% detected once. The chain carries TRBV6-4 and TRBJ2-1; 11 nucleotides agree with TRBD2. This sequence was found in a man between 35 and 55 years old in good health and CMV-seronegative. Sequenced material: PBMCs. The CDR3: CASSDGTSGYNEQFF. The CDR3 nucleotides are TGTGCCAGCAGTGACGGGACTAGCGGCTACAATGAGCAGTTCTTC.